The 21 T cell receptor beta chains presented below share a single source sample, sequenced in a study of T cells after posttransplantation cyclophosphamide (dated by TCRdb to the mid-2010s). The library was prepared using the immunoSEQ multiplex PCR assay. TCRdb holds this immuneACCESS table with in-frame rearrangements only. Some clones are missing; in checked studies, unresolved V genes explain under half, and the rest has no known cause. The sample contains around 23,000 clones, 70% to 90% of them found a single time. The ten most abundant clones make up 2% to 2.5% of the sample. A control cohort of some ten patients who had been given myeloablative marrow transplants with methotrexate plus a calcineurin inhibitor was sampled 1 year after transplant. The sequences come from PBMCs, collected roughly a year after allogeneic stem cell transplant with calcineurin inhibitor and methotrexate. Receptors were obtained from a female patient aged 30 to 45 who received an allogeneic stem cell transplant from an unrelated donor, was CMV-positive, and had acute and chronic GVHD. After a transplant, some T cells may be the graft donor's own cells.

V gene TRBV18 combines with J gene TRBJ2-7, with 9 bases matching TRBD2. The CDR3 extends over 15 amino acids. CDR1 KGHSH and CDR2 LQKENI come from the germline V gene. V was clipped by 5 bases and J by 2 bases; unmatched bases: 7. The CDR3: CASSVAGELTYEQYF. The CDR3 DNA reads as TGTGCCAGCTCAGTAGCGGGAGAGTTGACCTACGAGCAGTACTTC.

The chain joins TRBV6-4 to TRBJ2-7, with no clear D. This CDR3 region has 13 residues. Trimming removed 6 bases at V and 2 bases at J, with 11 bases between. Germline V gives CDR1 MRHNA, CDR2 SNTAGT. CDR3 amino acids: CASRDAAPYEQYF. The CDR3 DNA reads as TGTGCCAGCAGGGACGCGGCCCCCTACGAGCAGTACTTC.

The chain joins TRBV7-2 to TRBJ1-6; 7 bases map to TRBD1. Germline V gene data show CDR1 as SGHTA and CDR2 as FQGNSA. This CDR3 is 14 amino acids long. After removal of 3 bases from V and 10 bases from J, the junction contained 6 bases not matched to a gene. In nucleotides, the CDR3 is TGTGCCAGCAGCTTTGGACAGGTTGTATCACCCCTCCACTTT. Its translation: CASSFGQVVSPLHF.

J is TRBJ2-5 and V is TRBV7-2, with TRBD2 as a possible D gene (6 bases). This CDR3 spans 14 amino acids. Germline values: CDR1 SGHTA, CDR2 FQGNSA. Trimming shortened V by 2 bases and J by 7 bases, and 14 bases separated the two germline ends. DNA for the CDR3: TGTGCCAGCAGCTTAAAGTTTAGCGGTGCGACCCAGTACTTC. It codes for CASSLKFSGATQYF. Looking up the rest from reference TRBV7-2 and TRBJ2-5 gives the full variable domain: GAGVSQSPSNKVTEKGKDVELRCDPISGHTALYWYRQSLGQGLEFLIYFQGNSAPDKSGLPSDRFSAERTGGSVSTLTIQRTQQEDSAVYLCASSLKFSGATQYFGPGTRLLVL.

This chain uses TRBV9 with TRBJ2-3; unclear D gene. This CDR3 has 13 amino acids. Germline V lookup: CDR1 SGDLS, CDR2 YYNGEE. Trimming cost V 3 bases and J 6 bases, with 11 bases left between them. CDR3 sequence: CASSEALEDTQYF. CDR3 nucleotide sequence: TGTGCCAGCAGCGAGGCCCTGGAGGATACGCAGTATTTT.

This chain joins TRBV4-3 and TRBJ2-2; tentatively, D is TRBD2 (6 bases). CDR1 LGHNA and CDR2 YSLEER come from the germline V gene. The CDR3 spans 19 residues. V dropped 2 bases and J dropped 0 bases, with 19 bases sitting between them. CDR3 protein: CASSQLRDFPLANTGELFF. The CDR3 nucleotides are TGCGCCAGCAGCCAACTTCGGGACTTCCCTCTCGCGAACACCGGGGAGCTGTTTTTT.

Only a few counts were recorded for this clone. This rearrangement joins TRBV19 to TRBJ1-2; tentatively, D is TRBD1 (5 bases). The germline CDR1 and CDR2 sequences are LNHDA and SQIVND (reference sequence). Trimming cost V 6 bases and J 0 bases, with 14 bases left between them. CDR3 length equals 15 residues. The CDR3 reads CASRIGWGANYGYTF. In nucleotides, the CDR3 is TGTGCCAGTAGAATCGGTTGGGGCGCTAACTATGGCTACACCTTC.

V is TRBV18 and J is TRBJ2-7, with 9 bases fitting TRBD1. Germline CDR1 KGHSH, CDR2 LQKENI. This CDR3 is built from 14 residues. J gave up 3 bases and V 5 bases, and 5 bases lay outside the gene matches. The CDR3 DNA sequence: TGTGCCAGCTCATCACGACAGGGGGTCTACGAGCAGTACTTC. It codes for CASSSRQGVYEQYF.

CDR3 DNA sequence: TGTGCCAGTAGTACGGGACAGGGTGTAGAGACCCAGTACTTC. Amino acids: CASSTGQGVETQYF. The chain has TRBV19 and TRBJ2-5, with 9 bases matching TRBD1. The trim removed 4 bases at V and 4 bases at J, leaving 4 bases unmatched. The germline V gene encodes CDR1 LNHDA and CDR2 SQIVND (reference sequence). The CDR3 sequence is 14 residues long.

The genes are TRBV7-2 and TRBJ2-3, with a possible D match to TRBD2 (5 bases). Germline V gene sequence: CDR1 SGHTA, CDR2 FQGNSA. The CDR3 runs 11 residues. With 8 bases removed from V and 6 bases from J, the gap between germline ends came to 9 bases. CDR3: CASGSADTQYF. CDR3 DNA: TGTGCCAGCGGGAGTGCGGATACGCAGTATTTT.

The rearrangement uses TRBV10-3 and TRBJ2-2, with D maybe TRBD1 (9 bases). Germline CDR1 and CDR2: ENHRY and SYGVKD. The length of the CDR3 is 17 residues. Trimming left V 6 bases short and J 5 bases short, with 22 bases between. CDR3 sequence: CAISWDRAAGATGELFF. The CDR3 DNA reads TGTGCCATCAGCTGGGACAGGGCAGCGGGAGCAACCGGGGAGCTGTTTTTT.

J is TRBJ1-4 and V is TRBV5-6; weak D call: TRBD1 (6 bases). V lost 3 bases, J lost 4 bases, and 10 bases lay in between. The CDR3 totals 14 residues. The V gene's germline CDR1 is SGHDT and CDR2 YYEEEE. CDR3 sequence reads: CASSSGQLNEKLFF. For the CDR3, the DNA is TGTGCCAGCAGCTCTGGACAGCTTAATGAAAAACTGTTTTTT.

V and J are TRBV7-9 and TRBJ2-6, with 7 bases aligning to TRBD2. With V trimmed by 10 bases and J by 3 bases, 18 bases remained unmatched. CDR1 is SEHNR and CDR2 is FQNEAQ in the germline V gene (reference sequence). The CDR3 runs to 18 residues. The chain's CDR3 is CATQLGGREEGGANVLTF. The CDR3 nucleotides are TGTGCCACCCAACTTGGAGGGAGGGAAGAAGGTGGGGCCAACGTCCTGACTTTC.

The chain is built from TRBV4-3 and TRBJ2-1; tentative D call: TRBD2 (6 bases). Trimming took off 4 bases at V and 1 base at J, with 11 bases between the two ends. Germline V CDR1 and CDR2: LGHNA, YSLEER. The CDR3 sequence is 15 residues long. The CDR3 DNA sequence: TGCGCCAGCAGCCGAATAGCGGCATCCTACAATGAGCAGTTCTTC. Protein product: CASSRIAASYNEQFF.

The rearrangement joins TRBV7-3 to TRBJ2-5, with 7 bases that match TRBD2. The V gene end was trimmed by 2 bases and the J gene end by 5 bases; junction bases not matched to a gene: 5. From germline, CDR1 is SGHTA and CDR2 FQGTGA. This CDR3 has 14 residues. This chain's CDR3 is CASSLAGVGETQYF. The CDR3 DNA reads as TGTGCCAGCAGCTTAGCGGGAGTCGGCGAGACCCAGTACTTC.

The V call is TRBV10-1, the J call TRBJ2-1; no firm D call. V lost 3 bases and J lost 6, with 3 bases in between. Germline assignment: CDR1 WNHNN and CDR2 SYGVQD (reference sequence). CDR3 length: 11 amino acids. CDR3 DNA sequence: TGCGCCAGCAGTGATAGCAATGAGCAGTTCTTC. This encodes CASSDSNEQFF.

The rearrangement uses TRBV7-9 and TRBJ1-2; no definite D call. The V end lost 3 bases, the J end lost 2 bases, and 10 bases lay between the germline ends. Germline V gene lookup returns CDR1 SEHNR and CDR2 FQNEAQ (reference sequence). The CDR3 loop spans 14 amino acids. As DNA, the CDR3 is TGTGCCAGCAGCTTTCCTCAGTTAAACTATGGCTACACCTTC. Amino acid sequence: CASSFPQLNYGYTF.

The chain is built from TRBV7-8 and TRBJ1-2; TRBD1 might be the D (6 bases). This CDR3 has 13 amino acids. The V end lost 2 bases, the J end lost 8 bases, and 12 bases lay between the germline ends. CDR1 and CDR2 (germline): SGHVS, FQNEAQ. The CDR3 DNA sequence: TGTGCCAGCAGCTTACAGGGGATCAGGGGCTACACCTTC. Translating gives CASSLQGIRGYTF.

The chain employs TRBV19 and TRBJ2-7, with D possibly TRBD1 on 5 matching bases. Per the germline V gene, CDR1 is LNHDA and CDR2 is SQIVND (reference sequence). This CDR3 spans 15 amino acids. V lost 5 bases to trimming and J lost 6 bases, with 20 bases between them. CDR3 nucleotide sequence: TGTGCCAGTAGTTCGGTCGTCACCAGGGTACGCGAGCAGTACTTC. This translates into CASSSVVTRVREQYF.

V gene TRBV19 combines with J gene TRBJ2-5; a possible D gene is TRBD1 (6 bases). CDR1 and CDR2 from the germline V gene are LNHDA and SQIVND (reference sequence). V was cut by 5 bases and J by 1 base, with 11 bases left in between. The CDR3 is 14 residues long. CDR3 nucleotide sequence: TGTGCCAGTAGTGGGGGCTTTGGCCAAGAGACCCAGTACTTC. Translated: CASSGGFGQETQYF.

This rearrangement joins TRBV30 to TRBJ2-4; 7 bases align to TRBD1. With V trimmed by 5 bases and J by 7 bases, 2 bases remained unmatched. The CDR3 runs to 11 residues. From germline, CDR1 is GTSNPN and CDR2 SVGIG (reference sequence). CDR3 DNA sequence: TGTGCCTGGGTGGACAGGAACATTCAGTACTTC. Translation: CAWVDRNIQYF.